This entry describes one T cell receptor beta chain. In the authors' workflow: Amplification from reference gene primers served as the basis for estimated nucleated cell counts. The repertoire was sequenced with immunoSEQ multiplex PCR; TCRdb's copy has only in-frame clones and lacks some. The V and J calls and the clone size are those of that table, but D and trimming were determined from the DNA. Found here are over 400,000 clones, approximately 88% of them singletons; the top ten hold 7.8%. The data belong to a study of blood T cell repertoires in COVID-19. The CDR3 spans 12 residues. The germline V gene encodes CDR1 GTSNPN and CDR2 SVGIG (reference sequence). With 7 bases removed from V and 8 bases from J, the gap between germline ends came to 14 bases.

The gene calls are TRBV30 and TRBJ1-4; no clear D gene. The sequenced sample consisted of peripheral blood. The TCR was taken from a woman aged 45 to 65 with COVID-19, enrolled during active disease. In DNA form, the CDR3 reads TGTGCCTTAGTTGAGGGTCGGGAAAAACTGTTTTTT. Translation: CALVEGREKLFF.